Listed below are T cell receptor beta chains from one sample, sequenced in a study of cytomegalovirus exposure and HLA in healthy donors. The method was immunoSEQ multiplex PCR; TCRdb's version includes in-frame clones alone and lacks a portion of them. The repertoire consists of some 150,000 clones, with 70% to 90% occurring once and the leading ten covering roughly 2.3%. The specimen was PBMCs. Every receptor here comes from a woman younger than 30 in good health and CMV-seronegative. Both conserved end residues are part of each CDR3. The D gene is left open where the match is weak. Only some rows state a clone size, as once, few, many or a class for expanded clones.

D gene,J gene,V gene,clone size,CDR3 DNA,CDR3 protein
.,TRBJ2-5,TRBV29-1,few,TGCAGCGTTGAGAGAATACAGAAACAAGAGACCCAGTACTTC,CSVERIQKQETQYF
TRBD2,TRBJ2-2,TRBV19,few,TGTGCCAGTAGTAACCCTCGGGAGGGAACTAACACCGGGGAGCTGTTTTTT,CASSNPREGTNTGELFF
.,TRBJ2-1,TRBV4-3,.,TGCGCCAGCAGCCCTGGGGCGGGGCCTGAGCAGTTCTTC,CASSPGAGPEQFF
TRBD2,TRBJ2-2,TRBV6-1,.,TGTGCCAGCAGTGAAAGCGGGGGCTTGGGCGGGGAGCTGTTTTTT,CASSESGGLGGELFF
TRBD1,TRBJ1-2,TRBV6-1,.,TGTGCCAGCAGCACGGGGGACAGGGACGCCGCCTTC,CASSTGDRDAAF
.,TRBJ1-2,TRBV4-3,.,TGCGCCAGCAGCCAAGAGACAGCTTACTATGGCTACACCTTC,CASSQETAYYGYTF
TRBD2,TRBJ2-1,TRBV7-3,.,TGTGCCAGCAGCTTCTCTGGGACTAGCGGCCTGAATGAGCAGTTCTTC,CASSFSGTSGLNEQFF
.,TRBJ2-7,TRBV28,.,TGTGCCAGCAGTTTAGGGGGAGGTCCTACGAGCGAGCAGTACTTC,CASSLGGGPTSEQYF
.,TRBJ2-7,TRBV28,.,TGTGCCAGCTGTATGGCATCCTACGAGCAGTACTTC,CASCMASYEQYF
.,TRBJ2-5,TRBV19,.,TGTGCCAGTAGTGTACCTCTAGCCTCCCAAGAGACCCAGTACTTC,CASSVPLASQETQYF
TRBD1,TRBJ1-2,TRBV27,.,TGTGCCAGCAGATCCAGCCTGGGACAGACTAACTATGGCTACACCTTC,CASRSSLGQTNYGYTF
.,TRBJ1-2,TRBV5-1,.,TGCGCCAGCAGCCCCTATGACTCTAACTATGGCTACACCTTC,CASSPYDSNYGYTF
TRBD2,TRBJ2-1,TRBV7-9,.,TGTGCCAGCAGCTTAGGGCGGGGGCTAGCGGGAGTTGAGCAGTTCTTC,CASSLGRGLAGVEQFF
.,TRBJ1-2,TRBV6-5,.,TGTGCCAGCACCGAACATGAAGCTAACTATGGCTACACCTTC,CASTEHEANYGYTF
.,TRBJ1-1,TRBV10-3,.,TGTGCCATCAGTGAGTCTACCTCCCAGCGGATCATGAACACTGAAGCTTTCTTT,CAISESTSQRIMNTEAFF
.,TRBJ1-2,TRBV19,.,TGTGCCAGTGAAGGGGCTAACTATGGCTACACCTTC,CASEGANYGYTF
.,TRBJ1-2,TRBV28,.,TGTGCCAGCAGTTTGTTACTTCCCGTCTTAACTAACTATGGCTACACCTTC,CASSLLLPVLTNYGYTF
.,TRBJ1-5,TRBV2,.,TGTGCCAGCAGTGAAGCGACCACGGGGTTAGATCAGCCCCAGCATTTT,CASSEATTGLDQPQHF
TRBD1,TRBJ2-2,TRBV5-1,.,TGCGCCAGCAGCTTGGCCACAGGGGCGAACACCGGGGAGCTGTTTTTT,CASSLATGANTGELFF
.,TRBJ2-7,TRBV30,.,TGTGCCCTCAGGGGGGAGAGCTCCTACGAGCAGTACTTC,CALRGESSYEQYF
.,TRBJ2-1,TRBV28,.,TGTGCCAGCAGCCGTTCTAGCGGAGGGGGCTACAATGAGCAGTTCTTC,CASSRSSGGGYNEQFF
.,TRBJ1-5,TRBV28,few,TGTGCCAGCAGTCGCCGGGACAACAGACAGCCCCAGCATTTT,CASSRRDNRQPQHF
TRBD1,TRBJ2-7,TRBV7-2,few,TGTGCCAGCAGCCAGAGGACAGGGCGTCACTCCGAGCAGTACTTC,CASSQRTGRHSEQYF
.,TRBJ1-4,TRBV10-3,.,TGTGCCATCAGGGGAGGTGGCGAAAAACTGTTTTTT,CAIRGGGEKLFF
TRBD2,TRBJ2-3,TRBV9,.,TGTGCCAGCAGCACTAGCGGAAGCACAGATACGCAGTATTTT,CASSTSGSTDTQYF
.,TRBJ1-4,TRBV6-4,few,TGTGCCAGCGCACAGGGAAGGGAAGAAAAACTGTTTTTT,CASAQGREEKLFF
.,TRBJ2-7,TRBV7-2,.,TGTGCCAGCACTAGCTCCTACGAGCAGTACTTC,CASTSSYEQYF
TRBD1,TRBJ1-2,TRBV5-6,.,TGTGCCAGCAGCTCCCGACTCGGACAGGGAAACTATGGCTACACCTTC,CASSSRLGQGNYGYTF
.,TRBJ2-3,TRBV12-5,.,TGTGCTAGTGGTTTGGTACTATGGTTTCAGCCCCGCACAGATACGCAGTATTTT,CASGLVLWFQPRTDTQYF
.,TRBJ1-5,TRBV4-1,few,TGCGCCAGCAGCCCCACGCAGGGAGGCCCCCGTTGGCCCCAGCATTTT,CASSPTQGGPRWPQHF
.,TRBJ1-4,TRBV29-1,few,TGCAGCGTGGTTCGGGACATCGGTGGGGAAAAACTGTTTTTT,CSVVRDIGGEKLFF
TRBD2,TRBJ2-2,TRBV27,.,TGTGCCAGCAGTTTACGGGGGGAGCCCAACACCGGGGAGCTGTTTTTT,CASSLRGEPNTGELFF
TRBD2,TRBJ2-1,TRBV30,.,TGTGCCTGGAGTGTACTTAGTCTAGCGGGAGGAACGGCCTACAATGAGCAGTTCTTC,CAWSVLSLAGGTAYNEQFF
TRBD1,TRBJ2-7,TRBV5-1,.,TGCGCCAGCAGCTCCGGACAGGGGAGGTACGAGCAGTACTTC,CASSSGQGRYEQYF
.,TRBJ1-5,TRBV28,.,TGTGCCAGCAGTGCGGGGGGTGGGGGTCAGCCCCAGCATTTT,CASSAGGGGQPQHF
.,TRBJ2-5,TRBV15,.,TGTGCCACCACCCCCCCGGGAAAGCGCCAAGAGACCCAGTACTTC,CATTPPGKRQETQYF
.,TRBJ1-5,TRBV7-6,.,TGTGCCAGCAGCTTAGCGCCAGAACAGCCCCAGCATTTT,CASSLAPEQPQHF
.,TRBJ2-2,TRBV2,.,TGTGCCAGCAGGGAGCTAGGGGAGCTGTTTTTT,CASRELGELFF
TRBD1,TRBJ1-1,TRBV30,few,TGTGCCTGGAGTACAGGGGATTCCTTACGGGCTTTCTTT,CAWSTGDSLRAFF
.,TRBJ1-4,TRBV18,.,TGTGCCAGCTCACCGGGCTCAACTAATGAAAAACTGTTTTTT,CASSPGSTNEKLFF
.,TRBJ1-2,TRBV28,.,TGTGCCAGCACCGACCTTGATCAGCCGCGGGCTGGCTACACCTTC,CASTDLDQPRAGYTF
.,TRBJ1-3,TRBV4-1,.,TGCGCCAGCAGCCCTGATCGGAACACCATATATTTT,CASSPDRNTIYF
.,TRBJ1-5,TRBV20-1,.,TGCAGTGCTGCCAACGCGGGGCCCCAGCATTTT,CSAANAGPQHF
.,TRBJ1-5,TRBV7-9,few,TGTGCCAGCAGCTTTTTAGGGGTAGGTCAGCCCCAGCATTTT,CASSFLGVGQPQHF
TRBD1,TRBJ1-6,TRBV5-1,.,TGCGCCAGCAGCCCGGACAGGGGGATCAATAATTCACCCCTCCACTTT,CASSPDRGINNSPLHF
.,TRBJ2-7,TRBV11-3,.,TGTGCCAGCAGCTTAGGCGGCACCTACGAGCAGTACTTC,CASSLGGTYEQYF
TRBD2,TRBJ2-7,TRBV27,.,TGTGCCAGCAGTCGTGCGGCCGGGAGGACCTACGAGCAGTACTTC,CASSRAAGRTYEQYF